The clone carrying this T cell receptor (beta chain) was detected only a few times. Antigen specificity is unknown. This specimen comes from a study of T cells in Graves' hyperthyroidism and ophthalmopathy. Study conclusions and caveats: Prediction of ophthalmopathy progression came a median around 7.1 months pre-onset. Most clonotypes expanded in thyroid above 0.001 were likewise present in blood.

Exclusion followed for patients with uncontrolled infection, other autoimmune disease, pregnancy or lactation. V was shortened by 0 bases and J by 14 bases, with 17 bases between the two germline ends. The CDR3 runs to 15 residues. The germline gives CDR1 SEHNR, CDR2 FQNEAQ (reference sequence). Researchers took RNA transcripts and amplified the TCR beta CDR3 regions from them. HTBI primers were the set used in a first-round RT-PCR of the TCR CDR3. TCRdb redid the calling of the multiplex PCR reads with MiXCR, one entry per CDR3 protein. The table includes fewer than 450,000 distinct CDR3 sequences, over 13% detected once.

The V call is TRBV7-9, the J call TRBJ1-6; maybe TRBD1 (5 bases). This TCR came from a man aged 50 to 59 with Graves' ophthalmopathy. The specimen was blood. The CDR3 sequence: CASSLAGDTPAALHF. The CDR3 DNA reads TGTGCCAGCAGCTTAGCGGGGGATACCCCTGCGGCCCTCCACTTT.